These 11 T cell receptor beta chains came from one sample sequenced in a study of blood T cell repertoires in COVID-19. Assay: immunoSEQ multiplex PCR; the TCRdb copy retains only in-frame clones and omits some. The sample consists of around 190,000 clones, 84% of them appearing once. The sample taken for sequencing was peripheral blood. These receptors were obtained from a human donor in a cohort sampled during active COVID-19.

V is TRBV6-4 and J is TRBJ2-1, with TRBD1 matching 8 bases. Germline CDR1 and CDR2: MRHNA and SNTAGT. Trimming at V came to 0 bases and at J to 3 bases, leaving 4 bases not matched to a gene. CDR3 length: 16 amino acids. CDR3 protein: CASSDSGTGGYNEQFF. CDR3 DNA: TGTGCCAGCAGTGACTCTGGTACAGGGGGCTACAATGAGCAGTTCTTC.

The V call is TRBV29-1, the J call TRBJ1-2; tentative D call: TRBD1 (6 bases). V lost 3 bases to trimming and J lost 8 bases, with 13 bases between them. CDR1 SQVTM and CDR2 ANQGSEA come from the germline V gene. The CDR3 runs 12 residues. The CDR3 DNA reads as TGCAGCGTTGACTGGGGGCGAGAGGGCTACACCTTC. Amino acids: CSVDWGREGYTF.

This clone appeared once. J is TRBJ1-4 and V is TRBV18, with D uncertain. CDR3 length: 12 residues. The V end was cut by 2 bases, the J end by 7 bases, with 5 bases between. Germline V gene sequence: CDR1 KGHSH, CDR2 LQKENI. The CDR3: CASSPNGEKLFF. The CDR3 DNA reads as TGTGCCAGCTCACCAAACGGTGAAAAACTGTTTTTT.

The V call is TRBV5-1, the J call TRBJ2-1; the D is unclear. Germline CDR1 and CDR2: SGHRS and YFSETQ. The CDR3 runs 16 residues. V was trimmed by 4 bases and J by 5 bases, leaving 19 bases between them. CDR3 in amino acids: CASSPMAVHLDNEQFF. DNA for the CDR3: TGCGCCAGCAGCCCCATGGCGGTACACCTAGACAATGAGCAGTTCTTC.

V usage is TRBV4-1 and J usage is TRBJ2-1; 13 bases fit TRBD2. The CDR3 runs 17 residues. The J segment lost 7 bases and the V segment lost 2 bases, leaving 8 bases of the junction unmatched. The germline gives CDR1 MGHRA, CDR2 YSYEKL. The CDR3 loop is CASSQRTSGRAGNEQFF. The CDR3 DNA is TGCGCCAGCAGCCAAAGGACTAGCGGGAGAGCGGGTAATGAGCAGTTCTTC.

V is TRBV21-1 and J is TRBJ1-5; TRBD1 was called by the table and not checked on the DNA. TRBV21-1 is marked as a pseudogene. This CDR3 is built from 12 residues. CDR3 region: CASTNMTGEGNF. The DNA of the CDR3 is TGTGCCAGCACCAACATGACAGGGGAAGGGAATTTT.

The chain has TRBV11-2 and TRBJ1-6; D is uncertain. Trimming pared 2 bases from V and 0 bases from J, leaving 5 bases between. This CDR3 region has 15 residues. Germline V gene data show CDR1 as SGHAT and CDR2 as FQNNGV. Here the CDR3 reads CASSLPYSYNSPLHF. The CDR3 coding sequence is TGTGCCAGCAGCTTACCCTACTCCTATAATTCACCCCTCCACTTT.

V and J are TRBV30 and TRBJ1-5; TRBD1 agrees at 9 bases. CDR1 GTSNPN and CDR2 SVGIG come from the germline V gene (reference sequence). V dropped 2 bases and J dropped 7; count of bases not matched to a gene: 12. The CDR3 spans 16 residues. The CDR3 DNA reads TGTGCCTGGAGTATATCCGGGACAGGGTCTTACCAGCCCCAGCATTTT. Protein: CAWSISGTGSYQPQHF.

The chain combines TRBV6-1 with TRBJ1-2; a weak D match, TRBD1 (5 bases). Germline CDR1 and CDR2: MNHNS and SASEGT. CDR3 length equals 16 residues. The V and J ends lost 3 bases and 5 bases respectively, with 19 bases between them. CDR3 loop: CASSDSLYGSGYGYTF. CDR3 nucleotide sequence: TGTGCCAGCAGTGATTCCTTATATGGGTCAGGGTATGGCTACACCTTC.

The chain's CDR3 is CASSLAISGRGYEQYF. CDR3 DNA: TGCGCCAGCAGCTTGGCCATTAGCGGGAGGGGATACGAGCAGTACTTC. The chain uses TRBV5-1 and TRBJ2-7, with 11 bases that match TRBD2. V lost 0 bases to trimming and J lost 4 bases; unmatched junction nucleotides: 6. The CDR3 has 16 amino acids. CDR1 SGHRS and CDR2 YFSETQ come from the germline V gene.

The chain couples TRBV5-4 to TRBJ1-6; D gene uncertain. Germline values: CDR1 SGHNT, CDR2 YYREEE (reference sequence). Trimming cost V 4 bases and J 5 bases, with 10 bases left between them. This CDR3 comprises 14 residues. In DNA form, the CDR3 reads TGTGCCAGCAGCCCACGACTGGATAATTCACCCCTCCACTTT. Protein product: CASSPRLDNSPLHF.